These 27 T cell receptor beta chains came from one sample sequenced in a study of neurological immune-mediated disorders. Via MiXCR, TCRdb re-called the 5' RACE reads, giving one row per CDR3 protein. Among about 66,000 distinct CDR3 sequences listed, about 4% were seen once. Sequences were obtained from PBMCs. The receptors derive from a man younger than 40 with multiple sclerosis.

In its sample, this clonotype was seen many times. J is TRBJ2-3 and V is TRBV29-1; 7 nucleotides align to TRBD1. The CDR3 covers 15 residues. The J segment lost 1 base and the V segment lost 6 bases, leaving 10 bases of the junction unmatched. Looked up from germline, CDR1 is SQVTM and CDR2 is ANQGSEA. As DNA, the CDR3 is TGCAGCGTCCTTGGGGCAGGGGGAGGCACAGATACGCAGTATTTT. This encodes CSVLGAGGGTDTQYF.

There are a few counts of this clonotype. The CDR3 protein is CSAPRGQSYEQYF. The DNA of the CDR3 is TGCAGTGCTCCACGGGGGCAGTCCTACGAGCAGTACTTC. The V gene is TRBV20-1, the J gene TRBJ2-7, with D possibly being TRBD1 or TRBD2 (6 bases each). Germline CDR1 reads DFQATT; CDR2 reads SNEGSKA (reference sequence). The V and J ends lost 5 bases and 1 base respectively, with 12 bases between them. The CDR3 runs 13 residues.

This clonotype was picked up many times. The chain has TRBV29-1 and TRBJ2-7; no clear D. Germline V gene lookup returns CDR1 SQVTM and CDR2 ANQGSEA. The CDR3 runs 12 residues. V gave up 5 bases and J gave up 5 bases, with 13 bases separating them. The CDR3, as DNA: TGCAGCGTTAAAACTCAAGGCCACGAGCAGTACTTC. This gives the protein CSVKTQGHEQYF.

The V call is TRBV20-1, the J call TRBJ1-5; no firm D call. The germline CDR1 and CDR2 sequences are DFQATT and SNEGSKA (reference sequence). V was clipped by 8 bases and J by 3 bases, with 11 bases between them. There are 12 residues in the CDR3. Here the CDR3 reads CSTTVLNQPQHF. CDR3 DNA: TGCAGTACTACCGTCCTCAATCAGCCCCAGCATTTT.

This clonotype was picked up many times. CDR3 region: CASSLARGVNEKLFF. In DNA, the CDR3 is TGTGCCAGCAGCTTAGCCAGGGGAGTTAATGAAAAACTGTTTTTT. The chain recombines TRBV7-2 with TRBJ1-4, with TRBD1 as a possible D gene (6 bases). In germline, CDR1 is SGHTA, CDR2 FQGNSA. V lost 0 bases to trimming and J lost 4 bases, with 9 bases between them. The CDR3 is made up of 15 amino acids.

This clonotype appeared many times. This chain connects TRBV12-3 or TRBV12-4 to TRBJ2-5; 7 nucleotides agree with TRBD1. The CDR3 extends over 16 amino acids. V lost 5 bases and J lost 1; bases outside the gene matches: 10. The CDR3 spells CASSLKLGDSQETQYF. In DNA, the CDR3 is TGTGCCAGCAGTCTAAAACTTGGGGACAGCCAAGAGACCCAGTACTTC.

With respect to this clonotype: This could be a read error, since a much larger clone is one nucleotide away. V gene TRBV20-1 combines with J gene TRBJ1-2, with unresolved D. V was trimmed by 1 base and J by 6 bases, leaving 15 bases between them. The CDR3 sequence is 14 residues long. Germline V gives CDR1 DFQATT, CDR2 SNEGSKA (reference sequence). CDR3 sequence: CSARVPTPYDGYTF. CDR3 in DNA: TGCAGTGCTAGAGTACCCACACCGTACGATGGCTACACCTTC.

Many counts were recorded for this clonotype. The chain is built from TRBV7-2 and TRBJ2-1; no definite D call. Trimming took 1 base from V and 4 from J, leaving 11 bases between them. The CDR3 runs 15 residues. The germline V gene encodes CDR1 SGHTA and CDR2 FQGNSA. CDR3 nucleotide sequence: TGTGCCAGCAGCTTAGAAGGCACAGCGTACAATGAGCAGTTCTTC. It encodes CASSLEGTAYNEQFF. Looking up the rest from reference TRBV7-2 and TRBJ2-1 gives the full variable domain: GAGVSQSPSNKVTEKGKDVELRCDPISGHTALYWYRQSLGQGLEFLIYFQGNSAPDKSGLPSDRFSAERTGGSVSTLTIQRTQQEDSAVYLCASSLEGTAYNEQFFGPGTRLTVL.

This clonotype was detected ten times or more. This chain joins TRBV20-1 and TRBJ2-1; 9 nucleotides align to TRBD2. Germline trimming cut 4 bases from V and 5 bases from J; bases unmatched to any gene: 6. The CDR3 is 14 amino acids. Germline-derived CDR1 and CDR2 are DFQATT and SNEGSKA (reference sequence). Here the CDR3 DNA reads TGCAGTGCTATGGGGCTAGCGGGGAACAATGAGCAGTTCTTC. Encoded protein: CSAMGLAGNNEQFF.

This clonotype occurred a few times. The chain uses TRBV20-1 and TRBJ2-2; TRBD1 is a possible D gene (6 bases). V lost 0 bases, J lost 6 bases, and 14 bases lay in between. Germline CDR1 and CDR2: DFQATT and SNEGSKA (reference sequence). The CDR3 extends over 15 amino acids. Written as DNA, the CDR3 is TGCAGTGCTAGAGATTATCAGGGGAAGGCCGGGGAGCTGTTTTTT. Protein product: CSARDYQGKAGELFF.

At least ten counts were recorded for this clonotype. The chain combines TRBV4-1 with TRBJ1-5; 8 nucleotides agree with TRBD1. The CDR3 is 15 residues long. Per the germline V gene, CDR1 is MGHRA and CDR2 is YSYEKL. Trimming at V came to 3 bases and at J to 6 bases, leaving 7 bases not matched to a gene. Written as DNA, the CDR3 is TGCGCCAGCAGCCACCGACAGGGGAGCGGTCAGCCCCAGCATTTT. The encoded protein is CASSHRQGSGQPQHF.

This clonotype was picked up many times. This chain joins TRBV3-1 and TRBJ2-3; the D is unclear. The V end was cut by 1 base, the J end by 4 bases, with 6 bases between. Germline assignment: CDR1 LGHDT and CDR2 YNNKEL (reference sequence). CDR3 length: 13 residues. For the CDR3, the DNA is TGTGCCAGCAGCCAAGCTCCCTCAGATACGCAGTATTTT. Translation gives CASSQAPSDTQYF.

This clonotype was counted at least ten times. This rearrangement joins TRBV20-1 to TRBJ1-4; no clear D. The germline V gene has CDR1 DFQATT and CDR2 SNEGSKA (reference sequence). V lost 0 bases and J lost 3, with 11 bases in between. The CDR3 runs 15 residues. The CDR3 here is CSARDIRLSNEKLFF. The CDR3 region has the DNA TGCAGTGCTAGAGATATCAGGCTGTCTAATGAAAAACTGTTTTTT.

The chain links TRBV7-2 to TRBJ1-1, with no clear D. The CDR3 loop spans 13 amino acids. From germline, CDR1 is SGHTA and CDR2 FQGNSA. V dropped 2 bases and J dropped 3 bases, with 7 bases sitting between them. The CDR3 nucleotides are TGTGCCAGCAGCTTAATACAGTACACTGAAGCTTTCTTT. Translating gives CASSLIQYTEAFF.

This clonotype was recorded many times. The V call is TRBV20-1, the J call TRBJ1-6; no firm D call. The CDR3 totals 15 residues. V was pared by 1 base and J by 3 bases, with 10 bases between. CDR1 is DFQATT and CDR2 is SNEGSKA in the germline V gene (reference sequence). CDR3 nucleotides: TGCAGTGCTAGAGTGAGTGGGGACTATAATTCACCCCTCCACTTT. It specifies CSARVSGDYNSPLHF.

This clonotype was found many times. The V and J genes are TRBV7-8 and TRBJ1-4; no definite D call. CDR3 length: 12 amino acids. The V end was cut by 4 bases, the J end by 8 bases, with 8 bases between. Germline V gene sequence: CDR1 SGHVS, CDR2 FQNEAQ. The CDR3 DNA reads TGTGCCAGCAGCTATAGTCTGGAAAAACTGTTTTTT. Protein: CASSYSLEKLFF.

There are many counts of this clonotype. This chain links TRBV5-1 with TRBJ2-7; TRBD1 agrees at 10 bases. The CDR3 loop spans 14 amino acids. The ends lost 3 bases at V and 2 bases at J; junction bases unmatched: 2. Germline values: CDR1 SGHRS, CDR2 YFSETQ. The CDR3 spells CASSSGQGAYEQYF. CDR3 nucleotides: TGCGCCAGCAGCTCCGGACAGGGGGCCTACGAGCAGTACTTC.

This clonotype was recorded at least ten times. V and J are TRBV7-3 and TRBJ1-6, with D perhaps TRBD1 (6 bases). The CDR3 totals 14 residues. V was clipped by 3 bases and J by 7 bases, with 10 bases between them. The germline V gene encodes CDR1 SGHTA and CDR2 FQGTGA. The CDR3, as DNA: TGTGCCAGCAGCTTCACAGGGCGCAATTCACCCCTCCACTTT. It translates to CASSFTGRNSPLHF. Drawing the rest from reference TRBV7-3 and TRBJ1-6, the complete variable domain is GAGVSQTPSNKVTEKGKYVELRCDPISGHTALYWYRQSLGQGPEFLIYFQGTGAADDSGLPNDRFFAVRPEGSVSTLKIQRTERGDSAVYLCASSFTGRNSPLHFGNGTRLTVT.

This clonotype was counted at least ten times. The genes are TRBV5-5 and TRBJ1-2, with a tentative D call TRBD1 (6 bases). CDR1 is SGHKS, CDR2 YYEKEE, per germline (reference sequence). There are 14 residues in the CDR3. Between the trimmed V and J ends, which lost 0 bases and 5 bases, there was a span of 11 bases. CDR3 amino acids: CASSLGGAGYGYTF. In nucleotides, the CDR3 is TGTGCCAGCAGCTTGGGGGGGGCGGGATATGGCTACACCTTC. The whole variable domain, filled in from reference TRBV5-5 and TRBJ1-2, reads DAGVTQSPTHLIKTRGQQVTLRCSPISGHKSVSWYQQVLGQGPQFIFQYYEKEERGRGNFPDRFSARQFPNYSSELNVNALLLGDSALYLCASSLGGAGYGYTFGSGTRLTVV.

This clonotype was counted a few times. A much larger clone sits a single nucleotide away, making a read error possible. J is TRBJ2-7 and V is TRBV27, with TRBD1 identical over 9 bases. V lost 4 bases and J lost 7; bases outside the gene matches: 8. The germline CDR1 and CDR2 sequences are MNHEY and SMNVEV (reference sequence). The CDR3 has 14 amino acids. CDR3 bases: TGTGCCAGCAGTTCTAAAAGGACAGGGGAAGAGCAGTACTTC. Its protein product is CASSSKRTGEEQYF.

This clonotype was detected many times. The chain couples TRBV20-1 to TRBJ1-1, with D unresolved. The germline CDR1 and CDR2 sequences are DFQATT and SNEGSKA (reference sequence). This CDR3 spans 12 amino acids. Trimming stripped 6 bases from V and 3 bases from J, with 11 bases between. The CDR3 DNA reads TGCAGTGCCACGGTCATGCACACTGAAGCTTTCTTT. It translates to CSATVMHTEAFF.

The chain carries TRBV20-1 and TRBJ2-3; TRBD2 matches at 9 bases. The CDR3 extends over 15 amino acids. V gave up 3 bases and J gave up 3 bases; unmatched junction bases: 7. The germline CDR1 and CDR2 sequences are DFQATT and SNEGSKA (reference sequence). CDR3 sequence: CSASGLARGTDTQYF. The CDR3 nucleotides are TGCAGTGCTAGCGGACTAGCGCGAGGAACAGATACGCAGTATTTT.

In its sample, this clonotype was seen many times. CDR3 amino acids: CAISETTLGYQPQHF. CDR3 DNA sequence: TGTGCCATCAGTGAAACGACCCTGGGCTATCAGCCCCAGCATTTT. This chain connects TRBV10-3 to TRBJ1-5; D unresolved. The CDR3 has 15 residues. V was shortened by 3 bases and J by 5 bases, with 14 bases between the two germline ends. The germline V gene has CDR1 ENHRY and CDR2 SYGVKD.

The table lists this clonotype with many counts. The gene calls are TRBV5-1 and TRBJ1-1; TRBD1 is a possible D gene (5 bases). Germline-derived CDR1 and CDR2 are SGHRS and YFSETQ. The CDR3 covers 15 residues. V shed 0 bases and J shed 4 bases, with 13 bases lying between them. The CDR3 here is CASSLGAQGGTEAFF. The CDR3 nucleotides read TGCGCCAGCAGCTTGGGGGCGCAGGGAGGCACTGAAGCTTTCTTT.

This clonotype was counted many times. The CDR3 reads CASSSEYGETQYF. CDR3 bases: TGCGCCAGCAGCTCGGAGTACGGGGAGACCCAGTACTTC. The V and J genes are TRBV5-1 and TRBJ2-5; no clear D. V dropped 3 bases and J dropped 5 bases, with 11 bases sitting between them. This CDR3 is 13 amino acids long. The germline V gene has CDR1 SGHRS and CDR2 YFSETQ.

This clonotype has at least ten counts. The rearrangement joins TRBV7-2 to TRBJ2-7; tentatively, D is TRBD1 (6 bases). With 5 bases removed from V and 4 bases from J, the gap between germline ends came to 15 bases. The germline CDR1 and CDR2 sequences are SGHTA and FQGNSA. The CDR3 sequence is 14 residues long. DNA of the CDR3: TGTGCCAGCAGCCAAACAGGGTTATCATACGAGCAGTACTTC. It is translated as CASSQTGLSYEQYF.

Many counts were recorded for this clonotype. The V call is TRBV5-1, the J call TRBJ1-2; 9 bases are shared with TRBD1. There are 13 residues in the CDR3. The junction had 2 bases not matched to a gene; V was cut back by 1 base and J by 7 bases. The germline V gene encodes CDR1 SGHRS and CDR2 YFSETQ. The CDR3 sequence: CASSLTGGSGYTF. Written as DNA, the CDR3 is TGCGCCAGCAGCTTGACAGGGGGCTCTGGCTACACCTTC.